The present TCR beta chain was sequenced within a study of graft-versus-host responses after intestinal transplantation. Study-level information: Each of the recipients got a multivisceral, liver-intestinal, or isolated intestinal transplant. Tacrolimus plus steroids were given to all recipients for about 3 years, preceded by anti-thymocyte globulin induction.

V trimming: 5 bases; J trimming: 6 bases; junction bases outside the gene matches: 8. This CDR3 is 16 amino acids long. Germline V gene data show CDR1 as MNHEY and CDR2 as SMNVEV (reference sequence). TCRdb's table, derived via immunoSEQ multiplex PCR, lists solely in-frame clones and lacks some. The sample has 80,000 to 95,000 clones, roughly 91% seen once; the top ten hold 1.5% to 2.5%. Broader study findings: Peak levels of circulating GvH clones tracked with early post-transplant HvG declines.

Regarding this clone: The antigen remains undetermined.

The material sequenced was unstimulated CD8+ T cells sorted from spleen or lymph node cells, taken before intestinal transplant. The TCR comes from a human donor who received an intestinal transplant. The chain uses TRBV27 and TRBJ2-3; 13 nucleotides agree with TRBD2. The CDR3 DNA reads TGTGCCAGCAGTCTCACTAGCGGGGGGGCCTTGGATACGCAGTATTTT. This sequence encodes CASSLTSGGALDTQYF.